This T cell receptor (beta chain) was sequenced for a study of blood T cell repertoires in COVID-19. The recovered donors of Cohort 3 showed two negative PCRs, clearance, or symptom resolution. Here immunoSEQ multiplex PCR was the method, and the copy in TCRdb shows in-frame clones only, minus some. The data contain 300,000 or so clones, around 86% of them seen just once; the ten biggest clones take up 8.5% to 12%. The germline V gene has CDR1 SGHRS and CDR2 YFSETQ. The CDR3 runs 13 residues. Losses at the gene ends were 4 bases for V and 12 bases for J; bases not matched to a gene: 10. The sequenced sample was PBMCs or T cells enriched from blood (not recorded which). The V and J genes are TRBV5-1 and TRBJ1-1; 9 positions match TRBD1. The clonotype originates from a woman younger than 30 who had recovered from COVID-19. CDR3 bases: TGCGCCAGCAGCCTACAGGGGGCGAGCGGAACTTTCTTT. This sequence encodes CASSLQGASGTFF.